Listed below are T cell receptor beta chains from one sample, sequenced in a study of shared clonotypes between healthy human individuals. Assay: immunoSEQ multiplex PCR; the TCRdb copy retains only in-frame clones and omits some. The sample lists hundreds of thousands of clones, around 92% occurring once. The specimen sequenced was naive CD8+ T cells sorted from blood. These TCRs come from a man aged 30 to 45 in good health. Each CDR3 is given with its conserved first and last residue. The D gene is left open where the match is weak. Clone size is not always given. Where it is, it says once, few, many or a class for expanded clones.

j_call	clone_size	v_call	cdr3_length	d_call	cdr3_nt	cdr3_aa
TRBJ2-4	NA	TRBV28	14	NA	TGTGCCAGCAGTTTAACAGAGTCCAAAAACATTCAGTACTTC	CASSLTESKNIQYF
TRBJ1-1	NA	TRBV6-4	12	NA	TGTGCCAGCAGTCAGGGACGGACTGAAGCTTTCTTT	CASSQGRTEAFF
TRBJ2-7	NA	TRBV7-2	16	TRBD2	TGTGCCAGCAGCTCGAAGTGGACTAGCGGGAGATACGAGCAGTACTTC	CASSSKWTSGRYEQYF
TRBJ2-1	NA	TRBV9	13	NA	TGTGCCAGCAGCTCGGGTAGCGGCAATGAGCAGTTCTTC	CASSSGSGNEQFF
TRBJ2-7	NA	TRBV7-9	14	NA	TGTGCCAGCAGCTCAGTACTAGTACCCTACGAGCAGTACTTC	CASSSVLVPYEQYF
TRBJ2-2	NA	TRBV29-1	14	NA	TGCAGCGTCAGACCAGGGTTTGGCACCGGGGAGCTGTTTTTT	CSVRPGFGTGELFF
TRBJ2-7	NA	TRBV6-5	12	NA	TGTGCCAGCAGCCCGACTCCTGGGGAGCAGTACTTC	CASSPTPGEQYF
TRBJ1-4	NA	TRBV19	16	NA	TGTGCCAGTAGTATAGATATAGCAGCAACTAATGAAAAACTGTTTTTT	CASSIDIAATNEKLFF
TRBJ2-1	NA	TRBV27	18	TRBD2	TGTGCCAGCAGGCCGGGACTAGCGGGAGGTATCCGGGGAAATGAGCAGTTCTTC	CASRPGLAGGIRGNEQFF
TRBJ2-7	NA	TRBV11-2	13	NA	TGTGCCAGCAGCAAGGGACCGAGCTACGAGCAGTACTTC	CASSKGPSYEQYF
TRBJ2-1	few	TRBV4-3	17	NA	TGCGCCAGCAGCCAAGAGGTGAGGACTCCGAACTTCAATGAGCAGTTCTTC	CASSQEVRTPNFNEQFF
TRBJ1-4	NA	TRBV19	11	NA	TGTGCCAGTACGTCCGGGGAAAAACTGTTTTTT	CASTSGEKLFF
TRBJ2-7	NA	TRBV7-2	16	TRBD2	TGTGCCAGCAGCCAGAATCCCCCAGCGGGAGGCTACGAGCAGTACTTC	CASSQNPPAGGYEQYF
TRBJ2-1	NA	TRBV5-4	14	NA	TGTGCCAGCAGCCCCCGATCTTCCGGCAATGAGCAGTTCTTC	CASSPRSSGNEQFF
TRBJ2-7	NA	TRBV7-9	14	TRBD1	TGTGCCAGCAGCCCGGACAGGGGGGGCTACGAGCAGTACTTC	CASSPDRGGYEQYF
TRBJ2-1	NA	TRBV5-1	15	NA	TGCGCCAGCAGCTTGTCGGAGATTGGGTCCGATGAGCAGTTCTTC	CASSLSEIGSDEQFF
TRBJ2-7	NA	TRBV4-1	19	TRBD2	TGCGCCAGCAGCCAAGATCCTGGACTAGCGGGATCGAGCTCCTACGAGCAGTACTTC	CASSQDPGLAGSSSYEQYF
TRBJ1-2	NA	TRBV7-2	16	TRBD1	TGTGCCAGCAGCCCCTGGGAGGGGGCCCATAACTATGGCTACACCTTC	CASSPWEGAHNYGYTF
TRBJ1-5	NA	TRBV28	15	NA	TGTGCCAGCACCGAGGGCAGCAATAGCAATCAGCCCCAGCATTTT	CASTEGSNSNQPQHF
TRBJ2-7	NA	TRBV5-6	15	NA	TGTGCCAGCAGCTTGGCCAGTCAGGGACCCTACGAGCAGTACTTC	CASSLASQGPYEQYF
TRBJ2-7	NA	TRBV6-6	16	TRBD1	TGTGCCAGCAGTTACTCTACGGACAGGGGGAATATCGAGCAGTACTTC	CASSYSTDRGNIEQYF
TRBJ2-1	NA	TRBV30	17	TRBD2	TGTGCCTGGAGTGTTCCCCCCGGGACTAGCGCCGACAATGAGCAGTTCTTC	CAWSVPPGTSADNEQFF
TRBJ2-1	NA	TRBV27	15	NA	TGTGCCAGCAGTTTAGGGACGGGCGGATACAATGAGCAGTTCTTC	CASSLGTGGYNEQFF
TRBJ1-5	once	TRBV18	16	NA	TGTGCCAGCTCACCAGACGGACCATATAGCAATCAGCCCCAGCATTTT	CASSPDGPYSNQPQHF
TRBJ2-6	NA	TRBV4-2	18	NA	TGTGCCAGCAGCCAAGATGAGGGCGGAAGATCTGGGGCCAACGTCCTGACTTTC	CASSQDEGGRSGANVLTF
TRBJ2-1	NA	TRBV27	14	NA	TGTGCCAGCAGTTGGGCCCTTAAAGGCGATGAGCAGTTCTTC	CASSWALKGDEQFF
TRBJ1-2	NA	TRBV5-1	17	TRBD1	TGCGCCAGCAGCTTAGGTCCCGGGACAGGGTTTTCCTCTGGCTACACCTTC	CASSLGPGTGFSSGYTF
TRBJ2-1	NA	TRBV27	19	TRBD2	TGTGCCAGCAGTGCGACCGGGACTAGCGGGAGCATGTCCTACAATGAGCAGTTCTTC	CASSATGTSGSMSYNEQFF
TRBJ2-5	once	TRBV29-1	15	NA	TGCAGCGTTGAAGATCGGGAGTTCTCCCGAGAGACCCAGTACTTC	CSVEDREFSRETQYF
TRBJ1-2	NA	TRBV7-2	15	TRBD1	TGTGCCAGCAGCCCCGACAGGGGTTCAGCGTATGGCTACACCTTC	CASSPDRGSAYGYTF
TRBJ1-1	NA	TRBV18	14	TRBD1	TGTGCCAGCTCCGGGGACAGGGAAGGGACTGAAGCTTTCTTT	CASSGDREGTEAFF
TRBJ2-2	NA	TRBV7-8	16	NA	TGTGCCAGCAGCCCATCCTCGGGGCTGAACACCGGGGAGCTGTTTTTT	CASSPSSGLNTGELFF
TRBJ2-3	NA	TRBV27	15	NA	TGTGCCAGCAGTTTAGGGGTTGCCGGCACAGATACGCAGTATTTT	CASSLGVAGTDTQYF
TRBJ1-4	NA	TRBV7-9	17	TRBD1	TGTGCCAGCAGCATCCGGGACAGGGGGCGGTGGAGTGAAAAACTGTTTTTT	CASSIRDRGRWSEKLFF
TRBJ1-2	NA	TRBV6-4	15	TRBD1	TGTGCCAGCAGTGAAACCGGGACAGGGGACTATGGCTACACCTTC	CASSETGTGDYGYTF
TRBJ2-7	once	TRBV4-1	15	TRBD2	TGCGCCAGCAGCCAAGACAGCGGGAGGTTCTACGAGCAGTACTTC	CASSQDSGRFYEQYF
TRBJ1-3	NA	TRBV29-1	14	NA	TGCAGCGTATATGGGACACTCTCTGGAAACACCATATATTTT	CSVYGTLSGNTIYF
TRBJ1-1	NA	TRBV28	14	TRBD1	TGTGCCAGCAGCCCGACAGGGGGCATCACTGAAGCTTTCTTT	CASSPTGGITEAFF
TRBJ2-7	NA	TRBV29-1	14	NA	TGCAGCGTTGATGGTCGGGGCGAAACTACCGAGCAGTACTTC	CSVDGRGETTEQYF
TRBJ2-7	NA	TRBV5-1	12	NA	TGCGCCAGCAGCTTGGCGGGGGCCGAGCAGTACTTC	CASSLAGAEQYF
TRBJ2-5	NA	TRBV5-6	16	TRBD2	TGTGCCAGCAGCCCTATCATAGCGGGAGTGGGGGAGACCCAGTACTTC	CASSPIIAGVGETQYF
TRBJ2-5	once	TRBV27	16	TRBD1	TGTGCCAGCAGATCATATACAGGGGGCGCGAAAGAGACCCAGTACTTC	CASRSYTGGAKETQYF
TRBJ2-1	once	TRBV7-9	13	NA	TGTGCCAGCAGCTTAGCCCCCCCGAGTGAGCAGTTCTTC	CASSLAPPSEQFF
TRBJ1-3	NA	TRBV27	16	TRBD1	TGTGCCAGCAGTTCGACAGGGGCCAAGGGTGGAAACACCATATATTTT	CASSSTGAKGGNTIYF
TRBJ2-3	NA	TRBV9	12	TRBD1	TGTGCCAGCAGCGACAGGGGCCATACGCAGTATTTT	CASSDRGHTQYF
TRBJ2-1	NA	TRBV7-3	12	NA	TGTGCCAGCAGCTCTCAGGGTAATGAGCAGTTCTTC	CASSSQGNEQFF
TRBJ2-7	NA	TRBV28	13	NA	TGTGCCAGCAGCCGGGTGAGCTCCTACGAGCAGTACTTC	CASSRVSSYEQYF